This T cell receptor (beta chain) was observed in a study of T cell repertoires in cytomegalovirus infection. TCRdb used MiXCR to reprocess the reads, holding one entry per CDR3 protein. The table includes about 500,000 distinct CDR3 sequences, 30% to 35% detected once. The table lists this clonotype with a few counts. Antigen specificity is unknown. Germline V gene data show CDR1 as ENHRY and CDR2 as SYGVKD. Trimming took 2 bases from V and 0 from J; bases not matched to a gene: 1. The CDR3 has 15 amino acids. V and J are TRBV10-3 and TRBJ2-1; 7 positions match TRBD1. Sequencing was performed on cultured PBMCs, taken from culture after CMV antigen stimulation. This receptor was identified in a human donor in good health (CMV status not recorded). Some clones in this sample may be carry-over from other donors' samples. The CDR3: CAISETGASYNEQFF. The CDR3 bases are TGTGCCATCAGTGAGACAGGGGCCTCCTACAATGAGCAGTTCTTC.